The following is a T cell receptor beta chain sequence with its context. Anyone with autoimmune disease history or systemic immunosuppression was excluded. Assay used: immunoSEQ multiplex PCR; TCRdb lists only in-frame clones, some missing. The sample records approximately 54,000 clones, under 95% being singletons. This specimen comes from a study of OX40 agonist ivuxolimab in advanced cancers. Turning to the study itself: Treatment received earlier with anti-PD-1, anti-PD-L1 or anti-CTLA-4 agents was allowed, and 40% had some.

This receptor was identified in an adult with an advanced solid tumor such as melanoma, head and neck, liver or kidney cancer. The material sequenced was CD4+ or CD8+ T cells sorted from blood, taken in a trial of the OX40 agonist ivuxolimab.

The CDR3, as DNA: TGTGCCAGCAGCTTAATCAGCGGGAGGGTGTCCGGGGAGCTGTTTTTT. Translated, it gives CASSLISGRVSGELFF. The chain links TRBV7-3 to TRBJ2-2, with 10 bases aligning to TRBD2. Trimming took 1 base from V and 6 from J; bases not matched to a gene: 5. Germline CDR1 SGHTA, CDR2 FQGTGA. The CDR3 is made up of 16 amino acids.